This note documents a single T cell receptor beta chain sequence. Its antigen is unidentified. TCRdb fed the 5' RACE reads into MiXCR, producing one record per CDR3 protein. Found here are 500,000 to 650,000 distinct CDR3 sequences, about a fifth of them singletons; the top ten hold approximately 0.49%. The CDR3 extends over 16 amino acids. Trimming took 3 bases from V and 0 from J; bases not matched to a gene: 3. Germline V lookup: CDR1 SEHNR, CDR2 FQNEAQ (reference sequence). These data are taken from a study of identical twins. Study-level results: Beta clonotypes that were abundant in cord blood contained fewer insertions, a pattern absent from memory repertoires.

These data also featured in a second study, about yellow fever vaccine responses in identical twins. That work states: Reportedly, twins' vaccine T cell responses looked partly convergent and partly personalized.

This receptor was obtained from a woman aged 18-29 years in good health. Sequenced: CD4+ T cells sorted from blood. The J gene is TRBJ2-1, the V gene TRBV7-9, with 9 positions matching TRBD2. CDR3 DNA sequence: TGTGCCAGCAGCTTCTCTAGCGGGGCCTCCTACAATGAGCAGTTCTTC. Translation gives CASSFSSGASYNEQFF.